The clone carrying this T cell receptor beta chain showed up many times. An equimolar mix of two oligonucleotides served as the beta constant-region primer for TRBC1 and TRBC2. Ligation attached a single-stranded oligonucleotide with a 12-nucleotide UMI and the SP2 primer to the cDNA 3' end. TCRdb redid the calling of the UMI-ligation and nested PCR reads with MiXCR, one entry per CDR3 protein. The sample yields 100,000 or so distinct CDR3 sequences, 5.5% to 8.5% seen once. This CDR3 comprises 16 residues. Germline assignment: CDR1 SGHTA and CDR2 FQGNSA. With 1 base clipped from V and 7 bases from J, the junction kept 2 bases outside the gene matches. The sample is drawn from a study of naive and memory T cell subsets. From the second PCR step, alpha and beta chains were amplified apart. Cells stained for CD3, CD4, CD8, CD45RA, CD27 and viability were sorted into four CD45RA/CD27 subsets.

Sequenced material: central memory CD4+ T cells from blood. J is TRBJ2-1 and V is TRBV7-2; TRBD2 agrees at 15 bases. The origin of this receptor is a human donor in good health. The CDR3 reads CASSLGGTSGRNEQFF. The CDR3 bases are TGTGCCAGCAGCTTAGGCGGGACTAGCGGGAGGAATGAGCAGTTCTTC.